These 13 T cell receptor beta chains were sequenced from one sample in a study of blood T cells in healthy people across ages. A second PCR of 7 to 11 cycles used a sample-barcoded 5' primer and a J-beta primer mix. TCRdb itself ran the 5' RACE reads through MiXCR, one entry per CDR3 protein. In the table there are hundreds of thousands of distinct CDR3 sequences, around 45% of which are singletons. Material for sequencing was blood. The receptor set was obtained from a woman aged 60-75 years in good health.

The CDR3, as DNA: TGCGCCAGCAGCCCTTTTGAGACTAGCGGGGCAGACACCGGGGAGCTGTTTTTT. Translated: CASSPFETSGADTGELFF. This rearrangement joins TRBV4-3 to TRBJ2-2; 11 bases match TRBD2. The V gene's germline CDR1 is LGHNA and CDR2 YSLEER. CDR3 size: 18 residues. Trimming removed 4 bases from V and 3 bases from J; junction bases left unmatched: 10.

This clonotype was recorded a few times. The rearrangement links TRBV5-4 to TRBJ2-1, with D possibly being TRBD2 (5 bases). V was cut by 2 bases and J by 7 bases, with 19 bases left in between. CDR3 length: 16 amino acids. Per germline, CDR1 SGHNT and CDR2 YYREEE (reference sequence). The DNA for the CDR3 is TGTGCCAGCAGCTTTCAGCGGACCCAGGAGGTGAATGAGCAGTTCTTC. Translating it yields CASSFQRTQEVNEQFF.

The V and J genes are TRBV6-5 and TRBJ2-1; 8 bases line up with TRBD2. The CDR3 is 14 amino acids. V was pared by 8 bases and J by 7 bases, with 10 bases of the junction left unmatched. CDR1 MNHEY and CDR2 SVGAGI come from the germline V gene. Written as DNA, the CDR3 is TGTGCCAGCGGGACGGGAGGGCCGGGGAATGAGCAGTTCTTC. Translation: CASGTGGPGNEQFF.

This rearrangement joins TRBV9 to TRBJ1-2; the match to TRBD1 covers 8 bases. The CDR3 has 15 amino acids. Germline V CDR1 and CDR2: SGDLS, YYNGEE. V lost 0 bases, J lost 8 bases, and 9 bases stayed unmatched. CDR3 amino acids: CASSVDGSDRDGYTF. CDR3 sequence (DNA): TGTGCCAGCAGCGTAGATGGGTCGGACAGGGACGGCTACACCTTC. Drawing the rest from reference TRBV9 and TRBJ1-2, the complete variable domain is DSGVTQTPKHLITATGQRVTLRCSPRSGDLSVYWYQQSLDQGLQFLIQYYNGEERAKGNILERFSAQQFPDLHSELNLSSLELGDSALYFCASSVDGSDRDGYTFGSGTRLTVV.

The chain uses TRBV2 and TRBJ1-2; 8 nucleotides agree with TRBD1. The CDR3 extends over 15 amino acids. V was clipped by 5 bases and J by 8 bases; unmatched bases: 13. The germline gives CDR1 SNHLY, CDR2 FYNNEI. Written as DNA, the CDR3 is TGTGCCAGCAGTTTCCTCAACAGGGGGGGTGGCGGCTACACCTTC. Its protein is CASSFLNRGGGGYTF.

This rearrangement joins TRBV20-1 to TRBJ2-7; 11 bases agree with TRBD2. The assigned J gene may be wrong: the sequence end matches TRBJ2-5 better. The CDR3 length is 14 residues. The germline CDR1 and CDR2 sequences are DFQATT and SNEGSKA (reference sequence). CDR3 nucleotide sequence: TGCAGCCAAAGAGATAGCGGGAGGGCAGAGACCCAGTACTTC. As protein: CSQRDSGRAETQYF.

This clonotype was seen a few times. The chain recombines TRBV28 with TRBJ2-7; 8 positions agree with TRBD2. Per germline, CDR1 MDHEN and CDR2 SYDVKM. CDR3 size: 14 residues. The V and J ends lost 7 bases and 2 bases, in that order; junction bases with no gene match: 7. The DNA of the CDR3 is TGTGCCAGCAACATAAGCGGGAGAACCTACGAGCAGTACTTC. The encoded protein is CASNISGRTYEQYF.

V and J are TRBV7-9 and TRBJ2-5; possible D gene TRBD2, 6 bases. In germline, CDR1 is SEHNR, CDR2 FQNEAQ (reference sequence). The V and J ends lost 5 bases and 11 bases respectively, with 21 bases between them. CDR3 size: 14 residues. The CDR3 loop is CASSLRGRLYEQYF. DNA of the CDR3: TGTGCCAGCAGCCTACGGGGGAGATTGTATGAGCAGTACTTC.

This clonotype came up a few times. V gene TRBV15 combines with J gene TRBJ1-1; unclear D gene. V lost 2 bases and J 6 bases, leaving 10 bases between the germline ends. This CDR3 contains 13 residues. Germline V gene sequence: CDR1 LNHNV, CDR2 YYDKDF (reference sequence). The CDR3 sequence: CATSRRRNAEAFF. The CDR3 region has the DNA TGTGCCACCAGCAGACGCCGAAACGCTGAAGCTTTCTTT.

The chain employs TRBV20-1 and TRBJ2-7, with TRBD2 matching over 9 bases. Unmatched junction bases numbered 5, after V lost 2 bases and J lost 3 bases. Germline assignment: CDR1 DFQATT and CDR2 SNEGSKA (reference sequence). The CDR3 loop spans 14 amino acids. In DNA form, the CDR3 reads TGCAGTGCTAGAAGTCGTAGCGGGAGCTACGAGCAGTACTTC. Translation gives CSARSRSGSYEQYF.

This clonotype has only one observation. The chain links TRBV20-1 to TRBJ2-1; D is unresolved. Germline V gene data show CDR1 as DFQATT and CDR2 as SNEGSKA (reference sequence). CDR3 length: 13 residues. V was cut by 6 bases and J by 6 bases, with 15 bases left in between. CDR3 loop: CSALTGALNEQFF. DNA for the CDR3: TGCAGTGCGCTAACTGGTGCCCTCAATGAGCAGTTCTTC.

This chain uses TRBV9 with TRBJ2-4; D is possibly TRBD1 (5 bases). CDR1 is SGDLS, CDR2 YYNGEE, per germline. The V end was cut by 0 bases, the J end by 2 bases, with 12 bases between. The CDR3 sequence is 16 residues long. The CDR3 here is CASSVATGWSKNIQYF. Written as DNA, the CDR3 is TGTGCCAGCAGCGTAGCTACAGGTTGGTCCAAAAACATTCAGTACTTC.

To note about this clonotype: A read error may account for a junction end that differs from germline. The chain employs TRBV10-3 and TRBJ2-3; TRBD1 matches at 7 bases. This CDR3 has 15 residues. The germline gives CDR1 ENHRY, CDR2 SYGVKD. The CDR3 protein is CVISITGASTDTQYF. CDR3 DNA sequence: TGTGTCATCAGCATCACAGGGGCTAGCACAGATACGCAGTATTTT.